What follows are 18 T cell receptor beta chains derived from one specimen sequenced in a study of blood T cell repertoires in COVID-19. Method: immunoSEQ multiplex PCR; TCRdb's copy keeps in-frame clones and lacks some. The sample lists about 180,000 clones; 70% to 90% were seen once. Sequencing was done on a sample of peripheral blood. Receptors were obtained from a man in his sixties with acute or convalescent COVID-19.

The CDR3 sequence is CASSLSPGRVGYEQYF. The CDR3 nucleotides are TGTGCCAGCAGTTTATCACCGGGCAGGGTGGGGTACGAGCAGTACTTC. V is TRBV27 and J is TRBJ2-7; D perhaps matches TRBD1 (5 bases). Trimming took 0 bases from V and 4 from J, leaving 16 bases between them. CDR1 and CDR2 (germline): MNHEY, SMNVEV (reference sequence). The CDR3 has 16 residues.

The genes are TRBV6-2 or TRBV6-3 and TRBJ2-1; 7 bases align to TRBD1. Trimming removed 5 bases from V and 1 base from J; junction bases left unmatched: 11. This CDR3 region has 17 residues. CDR1 and CDR2 from the germline V gene are MNHEY and SVGEGT. CDR3 sequence reads: CASSPPRDSPSYNEQFF. DNA for the CDR3: TGTGCCAGCAGTCCCCCTCGGGACAGCCCATCCTACAATGAGCAGTTCTTC.

The J gene is TRBJ1-1, the V gene TRBV10-2; D not resolved. This CDR3 is built from 13 residues. V gave up 3 bases and J gave up 1 base, with 6 bases separating them. Germline CDR1 reads WSHSY; CDR2 reads SAAADI. The CDR3: CASSDPGNTEAFF. In DNA, the CDR3 is TGCGCCAGCAGTGACCCAGGGAACACTGAAGCTTTCTTT.

The J gene is TRBJ2-1, the V gene TRBV2, with TRBD2 as a possible D gene (5 bases). Germline V gene data show CDR1 as SNHLY and CDR2 as FYNNEI. Between the trimmed V and J ends, which lost 8 bases and 4 bases, there was a span of 21 bases. The CDR3 runs 16 residues. The CDR3 here is CASGSADSKPYNEQFF. In DNA, the CDR3 is TGTGCCAGCGGAAGCGCGGACTCCAAGCCATACAATGAGCAGTTCTTC.

The CDR3, as DNA: TGTGCCAGCAGTGAGCTCGGCAGGGGGGACTACAATGAGCAGTTCTTC. It codes for CASSELGRGDYNEQFF. V is TRBV25-1 and J is TRBJ2-1, with D possibly being TRBD1 (7 bases). Looked up from germline, CDR1 is MGHDK and CDR2 is SYGVNS. Trimming took off 3 bases at V and 3 bases at J, with 15 bases between the two ends. The CDR3 sequence is 16 residues long.

In its sample, this clone was seen a few times. The J gene is TRBJ1-5, the V gene TRBV4-3; maybe TRBD1 (5 bases). The CDR3 is made up of 16 amino acids. The V end was cut by 2 bases, the J end by 0 bases, with 11 bases between. The V gene's germline CDR1 is LGHNA and CDR2 YSLEER. The CDR3 coding sequence is TGCGCCAGCAGCCAAAGAAGGGGTTATAGCAATCAGCCCCAGCATTTT. Translating it yields CASSQRRGYSNQPQHF.

V usage is TRBV28 and J usage is TRBJ1-4, with D unclear. Germline V gives CDR1 MDHEN, CDR2 SYDVKM. V lost 5 bases to trimming and J lost 7 bases, with 11 bases between them. CDR3 length: 13 residues. The CDR3 region is CASSPNPGEKLFF. The CDR3, as DNA: TGTGCCAGCAGTCCTAATCCGGGTGAAAAACTGTTTTTT. The full variable domain, rest sourced from reference TRBV28 and TRBJ1-4, is DVKVTQSSRYLVKRTGEKVFLECVQDMDHENMFWYRQDPGLGLRLIYFSYDVKMKEKGDIPEGYSVSREKKERFSLILESASTNQTSMYLCASSPNPGEKLFFGSGTQLSVL.

The chain has TRBV19 and TRBJ2-1; the match to TRBD2 covers 7 bases. Germline V CDR1 and CDR2: LNHDA, SQIVND (reference sequence). The CDR3 loop spans 16 amino acids. V was clipped by 2 bases and J by 4 bases; unmatched bases: 8. In nucleotides, the CDR3 is TGTGCCAGTAGTATATGGTGGAGCGGGAAGTACAATGAGCAGTTCTTC. It encodes CASSIWWSGKYNEQFF.

The gene calls are TRBV11-3 and TRBJ2-3; 7 bases align to TRBD2. CDR1 and CDR2 (germline): SGHNT, YENEEA. J gave up 3 bases and V 2 bases, and 8 bases lay outside the gene matches. The CDR3 loop spans 16 amino acids. The CDR3 loop is CASSLLGASGTDTQYF. The CDR3 DNA reads as TGTGCCAGCAGCTTACTAGGCGCTAGCGGTACAGATACGCAGTATTTT. The full variable domain, completed using reference TRBV11-3 and TRBJ2-3, is EAGVVQSPRYKIIEKKQPVAFWCNPISGHNTLYWYLQNLGQGPELLIRYENEEAVDDSQLPKDRFSAERLKGVDSTLKIQPAELGDSAVYLCASSLLGASGTDTQYFGPGTRLTVL.

The chain has TRBV7-9 and TRBJ2-6; a weak D match, TRBD2 (6 bases). Per germline, CDR1 SEHNR and CDR2 FQNEAQ (reference sequence). Trimming removed 2 bases at V and 0 bases at J, with 11 bases between. This CDR3 is 17 amino acids long. CDR3 sequence: CASSLSGLTSGANVLTF. CDR3 DNA sequence: TGTGCCAGCAGCTTATCGGGACTCACCTCTGGGGCCAACGTCCTGACTTTC. Combining the CDR3 with reference TRBV7-9 and TRBJ2-6 gives the whole variable domain DTGVSQNPRHKITKRGQNVTFRCDPISEHNRLYWYRQTLGQGPEFLTYFQNEAQLEKSRLLSDRFSAERPKGSFSTLEIQRTEQGDSAMYLCASSLSGLTSGANVLTFGAGSRLTVL.

V and J are TRBV10-3 and TRBJ2-2, with 13 bases lining up with TRBD2. With 8 bases clipped from V and 2 bases from J, the junction kept 2 bases outside the gene matches. CDR1 is ENHRY and CDR2 is SYGVKD in the germline V gene. The CDR3 runs to 15 residues. CDR3 in amino acids: CAIPGLAGNTGELFF. As DNA, the CDR3 is TGTGCCATCCCGGGACTAGCGGGAAACACCGGGGAGCTGTTTTTT.

V is TRBV7-3 and J is TRBJ2-1, with 11 nucleotides matching TRBD2. The CDR3 contains 19 residues. Per the germline V gene, CDR1 is SGHTA and CDR2 is FQGTGA. The trim removed 1 base at V and 3 bases at J, leaving 11 bases unmatched. Here the CDR3 reads CASSLRGLRGLAVYNEQFF. DNA for the CDR3: TGTGCCAGCAGCTTAAGGGGTTTGAGGGGACTAGCGGTCTACAATGAGCAGTTCTTC.

This clone has just one count. The gene calls are TRBV3-1 (or the pseudogene TRBV3-2) and TRBJ1-5; no clear D. V was shortened by 3 bases and J by 4 bases, with 7 bases between the two germline ends. The CDR3 extends over 13 amino acids. Per the germline V gene, CDR1 is LGHDT and CDR2 is YNNKEL (reference sequence). This chain's CDR3 is CASSHGGNQPQHF. The CDR3 bases are TGTGCCAGCAGCCACGGCGGGAATCAGCCCCAGCATTTT.

The table lists this clone with a count of one. The V gene is TRBV20-1, the J gene TRBJ2-7; D might be TRBD1 (5 bases). The CDR3 covers 15 residues. Germline assignment: CDR1 DFQATT and CDR2 SNEGSKA (reference sequence). Trimming stripped 3 bases from V and 4 bases from J, with 19 bases between. The CDR3 is CSASINRGERYEQYF. The DNA of the CDR3 is TGCAGTGCTAGTATTAATAGGGGTGAAAGATACGAGCAGTACTTC.

The V gene is TRBV7-2, the J gene TRBJ2-7; D possibly corresponds to TRBD1 (6 bases). This CDR3 contains 15 residues. Deletions cut 0 bases from V and 5 bases from J, with 14 bases between. Germline CDR1 reads SGHTA; CDR2 reads FQGNSA. The CDR3 sequence: CASSLAASGAHEQYF. The CDR3 nucleotides are TGTGCCAGCAGCTTAGCGGCGTCAGGGGCCCACGAGCAGTACTTC.

This clone was found once. The chain couples TRBV7-2 to TRBJ2-2; TRBD1 agrees at 12 bases. Germline V gives CDR1 SGHTA, CDR2 FQGNSA. V lost 5 bases, J lost 4 bases, and 5 bases stayed unmatched. The CDR3 is made up of 16 amino acids. The CDR3 loop is CASSLGQGAATGELFF. The CDR3 nucleotides read TGTGCCAGCAGCCTGGGACAGGGGGCGGCCACCGGGGAGCTGTTTTTT.

CDR3 sequence (DNA): TGTGCCAGCAGCTTAGATCCGCCATTCGGCGGGGCCGCCACGCAGTATTTT. Encoded protein: CASSLDPPFGGAATQYF. V and J are TRBV11-2 and TRBJ2-3, with a weak D call TRBD2 (6 bases). Trimming stripped 0 bases from V and 9 bases from J, with 22 bases between. Per the germline V gene, CDR1 is SGHAT and CDR2 is FQNNGV. The CDR3 runs 17 residues.

V and J are TRBV18 and TRBJ2-3; 7 bases are shared with TRBD2. This CDR3 comprises 15 residues. The trim removed 6 bases at V and 2 bases at J, leaving 8 bases unmatched. CDR1 and CDR2 (germline): KGHSH, LQKENI. The CDR3 DNA follows: TGTGCCAGCTCTACGTGGGAGCGGGACACAGATACGCAGTATTTT. The encoded protein is CASSTWERDTDTQYF.